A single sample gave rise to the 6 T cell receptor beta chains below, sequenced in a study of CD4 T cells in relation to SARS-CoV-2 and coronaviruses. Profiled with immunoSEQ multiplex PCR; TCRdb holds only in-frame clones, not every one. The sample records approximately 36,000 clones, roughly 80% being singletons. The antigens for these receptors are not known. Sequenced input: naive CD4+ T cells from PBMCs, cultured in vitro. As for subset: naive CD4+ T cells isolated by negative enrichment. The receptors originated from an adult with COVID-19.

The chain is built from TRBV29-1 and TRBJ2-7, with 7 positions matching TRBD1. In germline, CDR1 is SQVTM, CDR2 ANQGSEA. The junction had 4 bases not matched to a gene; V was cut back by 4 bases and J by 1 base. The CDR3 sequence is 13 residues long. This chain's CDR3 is CSVVGQISYEQYF. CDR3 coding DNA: TGCAGCGTTGTGGGACAGATTTCCTACGAGCAGTACTTC.

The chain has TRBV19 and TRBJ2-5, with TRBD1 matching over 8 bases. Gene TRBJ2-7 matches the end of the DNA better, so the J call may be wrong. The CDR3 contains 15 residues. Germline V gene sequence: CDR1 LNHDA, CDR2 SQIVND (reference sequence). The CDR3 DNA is TGTGCCAGTAGTATTTTACCAGGGGGCACCTACGAGCAGTACTTC. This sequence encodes CASSILPGGTYEQYF.

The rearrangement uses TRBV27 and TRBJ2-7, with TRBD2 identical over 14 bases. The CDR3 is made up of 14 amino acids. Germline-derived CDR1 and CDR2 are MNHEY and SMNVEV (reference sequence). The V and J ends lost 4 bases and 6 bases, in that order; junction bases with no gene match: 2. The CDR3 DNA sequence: TGTGCCAGCAGTTCGGGACTAGCGGGAGCCGAGCAGTACTTC. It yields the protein CASSSGLAGAEQYF.

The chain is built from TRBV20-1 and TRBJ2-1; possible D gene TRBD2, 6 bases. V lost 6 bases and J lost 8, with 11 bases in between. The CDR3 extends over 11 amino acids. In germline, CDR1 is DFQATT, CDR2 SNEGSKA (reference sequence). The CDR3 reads CSAGGNDEQFF. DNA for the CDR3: TGCAGTGCCGGAGGGAACGATGAGCAGTTCTTC.

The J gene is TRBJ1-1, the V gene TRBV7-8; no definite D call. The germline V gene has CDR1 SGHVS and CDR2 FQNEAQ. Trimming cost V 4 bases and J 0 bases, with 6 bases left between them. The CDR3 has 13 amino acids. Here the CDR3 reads CASSWRMNTEAFF. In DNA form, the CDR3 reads TGTGCCAGCAGCTGGAGGATGAACACTGAAGCTTTCTTT.

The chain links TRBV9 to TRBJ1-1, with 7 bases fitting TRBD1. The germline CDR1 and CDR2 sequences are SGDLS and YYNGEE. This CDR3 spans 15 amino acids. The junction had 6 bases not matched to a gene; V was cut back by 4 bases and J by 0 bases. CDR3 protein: CASSPGTALNTEAFF. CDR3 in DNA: TGTGCCAGCAGCCCAGGGACAGCCCTGAACACTGAAGCTTTCTTT.